The T cell receptor (beta chain) under discussion was sequenced for a study of blood T cell repertoires in COVID-19 (dated by TCRdb to 2018 to 2020). Regarding the complete study: Collaborator samples came from the United States, Italy and Spain and covered acute and convalescent phases of COVID-19. The material from the prospective study consisted of cDNA or gDNA derived from T cells, B-cell-depleted T cells, or PBMCs. Deeply sampled blood TCRbeta repertoires from subjects exposed to, actively infected with, or recovered from COVID-19 were included in the dataset. The repertoires were released in a freely available public database meant as a resource for research on the immune response to SARS-CoV-2. The samples were drawn from the first 160 participants of the ongoing ImmuneRACE study and from roughly 1,300 subjects provided by 6 global collaborators. Sample metadata almost always included a de-identified subject ID, COVID-19 status, age in years and sex. HLA class I and class II types, where available, came from metadata supplied by the sample provider rather than from assay-based typing.

The CDR3 contains 16 residues, cysteine and phenylalanine counted. Only the CDR3 part of the read is kept: 48 bases, read in frame from the first base. From the germline V gene, CDR1 is SGHRS and CDR2 is YFSETQ. V is cut back by 4 bases and J by 2 bases, with 8 bases in the junction unmatched. TCRbeta CDR3 regions were amplified from genomic DNA using the immunoSEQ Assay, a bias-controlled multiplex PCR. Per the original workflow: Nucleated cell counts per sample were estimated from amplification of reference gene primers within the assay. Sequence reads were collapsed and filtered to measure the absolute abundance of every unique TCRbeta CDR3 rearrangement. Productive Simpson clonality was computed per sample as the square root of Simpson's diversity index over productive rearrangements. TCRdb stores this immuneACCESS table with in-frame sequences only. Part of the clones is absent; in the studies checked, under half of the shortfall reflects unresolved V genes, and no reason is known for the rest. V, J and clone size were drawn from that table, and D and trimming were deduced from the DNA. The sample includes 75,000 to 80,000 clones, with 88% observed a single time. The top ten clonotypes cover approximately 46% of the sample.

As for this clone: The target of this receptor is not known. It has no much larger one-base neighbor in the sample; base qualities were not kept.

Whole blood was collected in K2EDTA tubes by collaborating institutions according to the institutions' own protocols. For TCRbeta analysis, collaborators shipped samples in one of three forms: frozen whole blood, isolated PBMCs, or DNA extracted from either of those sample types. Beyond this particular receptor, the publication reports: How much clinical and demographic metadata was included differed by source and by participant, and the metadata was provided uncurated.

The sequence was obtained from a human donor in a cohort sampled during active COVID-19. Recombination connected TRBV5-1 to TRBJ2-7; TRBD2 aligns with 11 central bases. Sequenced: peripheral blood. The DNA sequence is given as TGCGCCAGCAGCCCTCAAGGGACTAGCGGAGCCTACGAGCAGTACTTC. Protein translation: CASSPQGTSGAYEQYF.